This T cell receptor (beta chain) was captured by sequencing in a study of blood T cell repertoires in COVID-19. On the study more broadly: PBMCs, B-cell-depleted T cells, or T cells provided the cDNA or gDNA that made up the material.

Per the authors' pipeline: For nucleated cells, counts were estimated from reference gene primer amplification. Repertoires were generated with immunoSEQ multiplex PCR, while TCRdb's copy carries only in-frame clones and drops some. Clonal size and the V and J genes are those of that table, whereas D and trimming came from the DNA. This sample carries about 430,000 clones, roughly 90% of them seen once, and the ten largest clones take approximately 1.5%. The study recruited people aged about 18 to 95 years across 20 to 30 US areas. Shortly before study entry, within 2 weeks, exposed participants had met a COVID-19 case. This CDR3 contains 14 residues. Germline V gives CDR1 SGHDT, CDR2 YYEEEE. V was pared by 8 bases and J by 0 bases, with 11 bases between.

The J gene is TRBJ2-2, the V gene TRBV5-6, with D tentatively TRBD1 (6 bases). Sequencing was carried out using PBMCs or T cells enriched from blood (not recorded which). This TCR was recovered from a young woman who had been exposed to COVID-19. CDR3 loop: CASNTGSNTGELFF. The CDR3, as DNA: TGTGCCAGTAACACAGGGTCGAACACCGGGGAGCTGTTTTTT.